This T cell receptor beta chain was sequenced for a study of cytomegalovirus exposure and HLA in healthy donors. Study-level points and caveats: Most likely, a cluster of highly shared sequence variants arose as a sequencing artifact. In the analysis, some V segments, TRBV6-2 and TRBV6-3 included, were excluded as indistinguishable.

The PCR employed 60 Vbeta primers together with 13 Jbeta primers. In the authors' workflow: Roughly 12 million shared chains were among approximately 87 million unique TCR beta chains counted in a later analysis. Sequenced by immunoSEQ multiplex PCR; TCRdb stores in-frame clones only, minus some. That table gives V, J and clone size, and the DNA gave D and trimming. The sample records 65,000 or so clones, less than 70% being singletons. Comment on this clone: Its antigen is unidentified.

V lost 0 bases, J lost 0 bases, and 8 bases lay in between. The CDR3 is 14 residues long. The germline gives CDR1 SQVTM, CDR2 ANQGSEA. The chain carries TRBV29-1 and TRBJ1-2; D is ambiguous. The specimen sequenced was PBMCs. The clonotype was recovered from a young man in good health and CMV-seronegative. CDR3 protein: CSVEDPAANYGYTF. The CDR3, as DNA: TGCAGCGTTGAAGATCCTGCGGCTAACTATGGCTACACCTTC.